This T cell receptor (beta chain) was observed in a study of blood T cell repertoires in COVID-19. Study information: T cells, B-cell-depleted T cells, or PBMCs provided the cDNA or gDNA that served as material.

The table lists this clone with a few counts. Other DNA sequences from this sample encode an identical CDR3 as well. This CDR3 spans 15 amino acids. V shed 3 bases, J shed 2 bases, and the junction held 3 bases outside the gene matches. Per the germline V gene, CDR1 is KGHSH and CDR2 is LQKENI. Per the original data handling: Estimated nucleated cell counts came from reference gene primer amplification. TCRdb's copy holds only in-frame clones and misses some; the assay was immunoSEQ multiplex PCR. From that table come the V and J calls and clone size; the DNA was used to work out D and trimming. In the table there are some 300,000 clones, about 91% of which are singletons.

This rearrangement joins TRBV18 to TRBJ2-2; 7 bases map to TRBD1. The sequence derives from a woman aged 25 to 39 who had recovered from COVID-19. Material: peripheral blood. In nucleotides, the CDR3 is TGTGCCAGCTCACCTCGACAGGGAAACACCGGGGAGCTGTTTTTT. Translated: CASSPRQGNTGELFF.